Presented here are 18 T cell receptor beta chains from one specimen sequenced in a study of cytomegalovirus exposure and HLA in healthy donors. It was with 60 Vbeta and 13 Jbeta primers that the PCR ran. Measured with immunoSEQ multiplex PCR; TCRdb has only the in-frame clones, and not every one. The data hold about 130,000 clones, with about 78% observed a single time. The specimen sequenced was PBMCs. The receptors stem from a man aged 50 to 60 in good health and CMV-seronegative.

This chain connects TRBV10-3 to TRBJ1-1; D not certain. CDR1 is ENHRY, CDR2 SYGVKD, per germline. The V and J ends lost 0 bases and 6 bases respectively, with 8 bases between them. The CDR3 has 13 residues. CDR3 loop: CAISESWEAEAFF. The CDR3 nucleotides are TGTGCCATCAGTGAGTCATGGGAGGCTGAAGCTTTCTTT.

This clone was seen only a few times. The rearrangement joins TRBV10-3 to TRBJ2-3, with TRBD2 as a possible D gene (5 bases). CDR3 length: 12 residues. Trimming shortened V by 6 bases and J by 5 bases, and 9 bases separated the two germline ends. Germline loops: CDR1 ENHRY, CDR2 SYGVKD. CDR3 in DNA: TGTGCCATCAGAAACGGGGAAGATACGCAGTATTTT. Protein product: CAIRNGEDTQYF.

The chain employs TRBV4-1 and TRBJ1-1, with a tentative D call TRBD1 (6 bases). The length of the CDR3 is 13 residues. The germline CDR1 and CDR2 sequences are MGHRA and YSYEKL. Trimming shortened V by 2 bases and J by 6 bases, and 10 bases separated the two germline ends. This CDR3 reads CASSQTDSAEAFF. DNA for the CDR3: TGCGCCAGCAGCCAAACGGACAGTGCTGAAGCTTTCTTT.

The chain recombines TRBV5-1 with TRBJ2-5; tentative D call: TRBD1 (6 bases). The end of the DNA is better explained by TRBJ2-7, so the J call may be wrong. This CDR3 contains 13 residues. Germline CDR1 and CDR2: SGHRS and YFSETQ. This CDR3 is CASSVTGIYEQYF. CDR3 in DNA: TGCGCCAGCAGCGTGACAGGAATATACGAGCAGTACTTC.

The genes are TRBV6-5 and TRBJ1-4; no clear D gene. This CDR3 has 15 residues. The V end lost 7 bases, the J end lost 0 bases, and 12 bases lay between the germline ends. Germline CDR1 and CDR2: MNHEY and SVGAGI. The CDR3 DNA reads TGTGCCAGCAAAAAGGAAGGAGCAACTAATGAAAAACTGTTTTTT. Translating gives CASKKEGATNEKLFF.

This clone was found once. The chain joins TRBV28 to TRBJ2-5, with 7 bases identical to TRBD1. The J segment lost 2 bases and the V segment lost 5 bases, leaving 2 bases of the junction unmatched. Per the germline V gene, CDR1 is MDHEN and CDR2 is SYDVKM. The CDR3 has 13 amino acids. CDR3 bases: TGTGCCAGCAGTCCGGGACAGCAAGAGACCCAGTACTTC. This sequence encodes CASSPGQQETQYF. Drawing the rest from reference TRBV28 and TRBJ2-5, the complete variable domain is DVKVTQSSRYLVKRTGEKVFLECVQDMDHENMFWYRQDPGLGLRLIYFSYDVKMKEKGDIPEGYSVSREKKERFSLILESASTNQTSMYLCASSPGQQETQYFGPGTRLLVL.

The chain couples TRBV6-6 to TRBJ2-3; TRBD1 matches at 9 bases. V shed 5 bases, J shed 4 bases, and the junction held 1 base outside the gene matches. CDR3 length: 13 residues. Germline V gene data show CDR1 as MNHNY and CDR2 as SVGAGI (reference sequence). The DNA of the CDR3 is TGTGCCAGCAGTGGACAGGGGCCAGATACGCAGTATTTT. Translating gives CASSGQGPDTQYF.

Notes on this clone: This specimen includes other DNA sequences encoding the same CDR3. The V gene is TRBV2, the J gene TRBJ1-5; D is uncertain. Germline loops: CDR1 SNHLY, CDR2 FYNNEI. V shed 4 bases and J shed 0 bases, with 4 bases lying between them. CDR3 length equals 13 residues. In DNA form, the CDR3 reads TGTGCCAGCAGTGTCTATAGCAATCAGCCCCAGCATTTT. Protein product: CASSVYSNQPQHF.

The chain couples TRBV7-2 to TRBJ2-5; 7 bases line up with TRBD2. V shed 6 bases, J shed 5 bases, and the junction held 12 bases outside the gene matches. The CDR3 covers 15 residues. Germline V gives CDR1 SGHTA, CDR2 FQGNSA. The CDR3 is CASSLSRGVGETQYF. The CDR3 DNA reads TGTGCCAGCAGTCTAAGCCGGGGGGTGGGCGAGACCCAGTACTTC.

J is TRBJ1-1 and V is TRBV7-9; a possible D gene is TRBD1 (5 bases). The germline V and J ends were trimmed by 2 bases and 0 bases, with 10 bases remaining between them. The CDR3 contains 15 residues. The V gene's germline CDR1 is SEHNR and CDR2 FQNEAQ (reference sequence). CDR3 in amino acids: CASSLSRQMNTEAFF. CDR3 coding DNA: TGTGCCAGCAGCTTATCCCGACAGATGAACACTGAAGCTTTCTTT.

The chain is built from TRBV19 and TRBJ2-7; 9 bases agree with TRBD1. This CDR3 region has 16 residues. Germline CDR1 is LNHDA and CDR2 is SQIVND (reference sequence). Trimming at V came to 3 bases and at J to 4 bases, leaving 10 bases not matched to a gene. CDR3 sequence reads: CASSIFSGTGRYEQYF. The CDR3 coding sequence is TGTGCCAGTAGTATTTTTAGTGGGACAGGGAGGTACGAGCAGTACTTC.

This sequence joins TRBV5-5 and TRBJ1-5; TRBD1 aligns across 7 bases. The germline V gene encodes CDR1 SGHKS and CDR2 YYEKEE (reference sequence). Trimming cost V 0 bases and J 4 bases; bases outside gene matches: 1. This CDR3 spans 14 amino acids. CDR3 sequence: CASSLVQGNQPQHF. As DNA, the CDR3 is TGTGCCAGCAGCTTGGTACAGGGGAATCAGCCCCAGCATTTT.

This CDR3 is CASSPLLAGGGANVLTF. The CDR3 DNA reads TGTGCCAGCTCACCACTCCTAGCGGGAGGTGGGGCCAACGTCCTGACTTTC. The V call is TRBV18, the J call TRBJ2-6; 11 bases fit TRBD2. The CDR3 totals 17 residues. From germline, CDR1 is KGHSH and CDR2 LQKENI. Trimming took 1 base from V and 3 from J; bases not matched to a gene: 2. Drawing the rest from reference TRBV18 and TRBJ2-6, the complete variable domain is NAGVMQNPRHLVRRRGQEARLRCSPMKGHSHVYWYRQLPEEGLKFMVYLQKENIIDESGMPKERFSAEFPKEGPSILRIQQVVRGDSAAYFCASSPLLAGGGANVLTFGAGSRLTVL.

This sequence joins TRBV9 and TRBJ2-2, with 7 positions matching TRBD2. The germline CDR1 and CDR2 sequences are SGDLS and YYNGEE. Trimming removed 4 bases from V and 2 bases from J; junction bases left unmatched: 8. The CDR3 totals 16 residues. The CDR3 here is CASSPQTSRNTGELFF. The CDR3 DNA reads TGTGCCAGCAGCCCACAGACTAGCCGCAACACCGGGGAGCTGTTTTTT.

A few counts support this clone. The V gene is TRBV5-4, the J gene TRBJ2-7, with D possibly TRBD2 on 6 matching bases. The V gene's germline CDR1 is SGHNT and CDR2 YYREEE (reference sequence). This CDR3 comprises 17 residues. V was shortened by 0 bases and J by 1 base, with 17 bases between the two germline ends. In DNA form, the CDR3 reads TGTGCCAGCAGCTTGGTAATCGGGACTTCGATATCCTACGAGCAGTACTTC. Amino acids: CASSLVIGTSISYEQYF.

The V call is TRBV2, the J call TRBJ1-2; 7 positions agree with TRBD1. Germline-derived CDR1 and CDR2 are SNHLY and FYNNEI. The ends lost 4 bases at V and 4 bases at J; junction bases unmatched: 9. The CDR3 consists of 15 residues. Here the CDR3 reads CASSAFTGVSYGYTF. The CDR3 DNA reads as TGTGCCAGCAGTGCGTTCACAGGGGTTTCCTATGGCTACACCTTC.

This chain links TRBV2 with TRBJ1-3, with a possible D match to TRBD1 (6 bases). The CDR3 runs to 15 residues. V shed 5 bases and J shed 0 bases, with 11 bases lying between them. CDR1 and CDR2 from the germline V gene are SNHLY and FYNNEI. CDR3 bases: TGTGCCAGCAGTCAACAGGGTTTCTCTGGAAACACCATATATTTT. It translates to CASSQQGFSGNTIYF.

The table lists this clone with a few counts. The J gene is TRBJ1-1, the V gene TRBV28; 7 nucleotides align to TRBD1. The CDR3 covers 14 residues. Germline loops: CDR1 MDHEN, CDR2 SYDVKM. V lost 3 bases and J lost 11; bases outside the gene matches: 12. CDR3 region: CASSLALTGAGAFF. Written as DNA, the CDR3 is TGTGCCAGCAGTTTGGCCTTAACAGGGGCAGGGGCTTTCTTT.